This passage covers 27 T cell receptor beta chains from one sample sequenced in a study of CD4+ T cells in melanoma. Produced via immunoSEQ multiplex PCR; TCRdb's table is partial and in-frame only. The sample consists of 6,000 to 8,500 clones, around 66% of them appearing once. The sample was cells from a culture (not recorded whether cultured in vitro). Receptors were obtained from a human donor with melanoma.

The chain links TRBV7-3 to TRBJ2-3; 16 bases map to TRBD2. The V gene end was trimmed by 5 bases and the J gene end by 4 bases; junction bases not matched to a gene: 3. Germline V gene data show CDR1 as SGHTA and CDR2 as FQGTGA. This CDR3 spans 16 amino acids. CDR3 bases: TGTGCCAGCAGCCAGGGACTAGCGGGGGGGGCAGATACGCAGTATTTT. Its translation is CASSQGLAGGADTQYF. Full variable domain (outside the CDR3, taken from reference TRBV7-3 and TRBJ2-3): GAGVSQTPSNKVTEKGKYVELRCDPISGHTALYWYRQSLGQGPEFLIYFQGTGAADDSGLPNDRFFAVRPEGSVSTLKIQRTERGDSAVYLCASSQGLAGGADTQYFGPGTRLTVL.

V gene TRBV6-1 combines with J gene TRBJ1-2, with D uncertain. The germline V gene has CDR1 MNHNS and CDR2 SASEGT. CDR3 length: 13 amino acids. With 2 bases removed from V and 6 bases from J, the gap between germline ends came to 10 bases. Here the CDR3 DNA reads TGTGCCAGCAGTGAAACACGGAGGCATGGCTACACCTTC. Translated: CASSETRRHGYTF.

This clone is classed as large (0.1 to 1%). The chain uses TRBV4-1 and TRBJ2-1, with 9 bases aligning to TRBD1. Germline lookup yields CDR1 MGHRA and CDR2 YSYEKL. CDR3 size: 17 residues. The V and J ends lost 2 bases and 0 bases, in that order; junction bases with no gene match: 5. This CDR3 reads CASSQSDRGGSYNEQFF. The CDR3, as DNA: TGCGCCAGCAGCCAATCGGACAGGGGAGGCTCCTACAATGAGCAGTTCTTC.

The CDR3, as DNA: TGTGCCAGCACCGCCGGCAGTGCCCAAGAGACCCAGTACTTC. This gives the protein CASTAGSAQETQYF. The J gene is TRBJ2-5, the V gene TRBV7-2; D gene uncertain. There are 14 residues in the CDR3. V was pared by 7 bases and J by 1 base, with 13 bases between. Germline lookup yields CDR1 SGHTA and CDR2 FQGNSA.

The chain joins TRBV6-1 to TRBJ2-7; no definite D call. The V gene's germline CDR1 is MNHNS and CDR2 SASEGT. The CDR3 spans 12 residues. The V end was cut by 1 base, the J end by 4 bases, with 5 bases between. Here the CDR3 DNA reads TGTGCCAGCAGTGAAGGGGTTTACGAGCAGTACTTC. This gives the protein CASSEGVYEQYF.

The V gene is TRBV30, the J gene TRBJ2-5, with D perhaps matching TRBD2 (5 bases). The germline V gene has CDR1 GTSNPN and CDR2 SVGIG (reference sequence). V lost 4 bases and J 5 bases, leaving 14 bases between the germline ends. CDR3 length equals 13 residues. DNA for the CDR3: TGTGCCTGGAATAGGGAGCGGCGGGAGACCCAGTACTTC. It translates to CAWNRERRETQYF. Based on the CDR3 plus reference TRBV30 and TRBJ2-5, the full variable domain is SQTIHQWPATLVQPVGSPLSLECTVEGTSNPNLYWYRQAAGRGLQLLFYSVGIGQISSEVPQNLSASRPQDRQFILSSKKLLLSDSGFYLCAWNRERRETQYFGPGTRLLVL.

This clone was counted a few times. The genes are TRBV3-1 (or the pseudogene TRBV3-2) and TRBJ2-7; D is uncertain. Germline V gene data show CDR1 as LGHDT and CDR2 as YNNKEL (reference sequence). CDR3 size: 12 residues. Trimming pared 4 bases from V and 5 bases from J, leaving 9 bases between. CDR3 nucleotide sequence: TGTGCCAGCAGCCGCCTAGGCCACGAGCAGTACTTC. Translation gives CASSRLGHEQYF.

The chain links TRBV24-1 to TRBJ2-7; 7 bases match TRBD1. The V and J ends lost 9 bases and 2 bases, in that order; junction bases with no gene match: 9. Germline V gives CDR1 KGHDR, CDR2 SFDVKD. This CDR3 contains 14 residues. This CDR3 is CATQRDSPPYEQYF. CDR3 DNA sequence: TGTGCCACCCAAAGGGACAGCCCACCCTACGAGCAGTACTTC.

V usage is TRBV3-1 (or the pseudogene TRBV3-2) and J usage is TRBJ1-2; D ambiguous. This CDR3 is 12 amino acids long. The germline V gene encodes CDR1 LGHDT and CDR2 YNNKEL (reference sequence). Between the trimmed V and J ends, which lost 3 bases and 8 bases, there was a span of 10 bases. In DNA, the CDR3 is TGTGCCAGCAGCCAGATGGGGTGGGGCTACACCTTC. Translation gives CASSQMGWGYTF.

The chain is built from TRBV2 and TRBJ2-2, with D perhaps matching TRBD1 or TRBD2 (5 bases each). The V and J ends lost 7 bases and 0 bases respectively, with 9 bases between them. The germline V gene encodes CDR1 SNHLY and CDR2 FYNNEI. The CDR3 covers 14 residues. CDR3: CASNRGANTGELFF. The CDR3 bases are TGTGCCAGCAACCGGGGCGCGAACACCGGGGAGCTGTTTTTT.

The table lists this clone with a count of one. This rearrangement joins TRBV5-1 to TRBJ1-5; D unresolved. This CDR3 has 15 residues. Germline values: CDR1 SGHRS, CDR2 YFSETQ. V lost 0 bases, J lost 2 bases, and 9 bases lay in between. CDR3: CASSLGGSGNQPQHF. Written as DNA, the CDR3 is TGCGCCAGCAGCTTGGGAGGTTCGGGCAATCAGCCCCAGCATTTT.

This clone has only a few counts. This chain uses TRBV5-6 with TRBJ2-3, with D tentatively TRBD2 (6 bases). CDR1 and CDR2 (germline): SGHDT, YYEEEE. V lost 4 bases and J 7 bases, leaving 7 bases between the germline ends. The CDR3 covers 11 residues. This CDR3 is CASSGDYTQYF. The CDR3 nucleotides are TGTGCCAGCAGCGGGGACTATACGCAGTATTTT. The entire variable domain, with the rest obtained from reference TRBV5-6 and TRBJ2-3, is as follows: DAGVTQSPTHLIKTRGQQVTLRCSPKSGHDTVSWYQQALGQGPQFIFQYYEEEERQRGNFPDRFSGHQFPNYSSELNVNALLLGDSALYLCASSGDYTQYFGPGTRLTVL.

The gene calls are TRBV27 and TRBJ2-1, with D perhaps given as TRBD1 or TRBD2 (5 bases each). The CDR3 has 15 residues. CDR1 is MNHEY, CDR2 SMNVEV, per germline (reference sequence). Trimming pared 6 bases from V and 0 bases from J, leaving 12 bases between. In DNA form, the CDR3 reads TGTGCCAGCAGGAGGGACGGGACCTCCTACAATGAGCAGTTCTTC. It is translated as CASRRDGTSYNEQFF.

V and J are TRBV18 and TRBJ2-1, with 9 bases fitting TRBD2. The CDR3 loop spans 16 amino acids. Germline CDR1 reads KGHSH; CDR2 reads LQKENI. With V trimmed by 1 base and J by 6 bases, 7 bases remained unmatched. In DNA form, the CDR3 reads TGTGCCAGCTCACCACTATCTAGCGGGAACGGCAATGAGCAGTTCTTC. Translation: CASSPLSSGNGNEQFF. Looking up the rest from reference TRBV18 and TRBJ2-1 gives the full variable domain: NAGVMQNPRHLVRRRGQEARLRCSPMKGHSHVYWYRQLPEEGLKFMVYLQKENIIDESGMPKERFSAEFPKEGPSILRIQQVVRGDSAAYFCASSPLSSGNGNEQFFGPGTRLTVL.

J is TRBJ2-1 and V is TRBV7-3, with 9 bases that match TRBD2. The junction had 4 bases not matched to a gene; V was cut back by 2 bases and J by 5 bases. This CDR3 has 15 residues. Per germline, CDR1 SGHTA and CDR2 FQGTGA. CDR3 in DNA: TGTGCCAGCAGCTTAGGCGGGGGGGCCAACAATGAGCAGTTCTTC. Translation: CASSLGGGANNEQFF. Looking up the rest from reference TRBV7-3 and TRBJ2-1 gives the full variable domain: GAGVSQTPSNKVTEKGKYVELRCDPISGHTALYWYRQSLGQGPEFLIYFQGTGAADDSGLPNDRFFAVRPEGSVSTLKIQRTERGDSAVYLCASSLGGGANNEQFFGPGTRLTVL.

The V call is TRBV12-3 or TRBV12-4, the J call TRBJ1-2; no definite D call. The ends were cut back, 1 base at V and 7 bases at J, with 7 bases in the middle. The CDR3 consists of 12 residues. The CDR3 region has the DNA TGTGCCAGCAGTTTAGGAGCCTCTGGCTACACCTTC. This encodes CASSLGASGYTF.

This clone occurred once. V and J are TRBV27 and TRBJ2-1; no clear D. This CDR3 is 15 amino acids long. Trimming removed 8 bases at V and 9 bases at J, with 23 bases between. CDR1 is MNHEY, CDR2 SMNVEV, per germline (reference sequence). For the CDR3, the DNA is TGTGCCAGCTCCTTAACCCCAGGCAGAGCAGTTGAGCAGTTCTTC. This translates into CASSLTPGRAVEQFF.

This chain connects TRBV3-1 (or the pseudogene TRBV3-2) to TRBJ2-1; 9 bases map to TRBD2. The CDR3 is made up of 14 amino acids. The V segment lost 7 bases and the J segment 1 base; nucleotides outside the gene matches: 2. CDR1 and CDR2 from the germline V gene are LGHDT and YNNKEL (reference sequence). CDR3 region: CASTSGGSYNEQFF. CDR3 nucleotide sequence: TGTGCCAGCACGAGCGGGGGGTCCTACAATGAGCAGTTCTTC.

There are a few counts of this clone. The chain combines TRBV11-2 with TRBJ1-6, with 7 bases lining up with TRBD1. Germline V gene sequence: CDR1 SGHAT, CDR2 FQNNGV. The CDR3 runs to 13 residues. Germline trimming cut 3 bases from V and 7 bases from J; bases unmatched to any gene: 0. CDR3 sequence reads: CASSLTGNSPLHF. The CDR3 nucleotides are TGTGCCAGCAGCTTGACAGGGAATTCACCCCTCCACTTT.

This rearrangement joins TRBV7-2 to TRBJ2-2; 7 bases match TRBD2. V gave up 4 bases and J gave up 0 bases; unmatched junction bases: 8. This CDR3 has 17 residues. CDR1 and CDR2 from the germline V gene are SGHTA and FQGNSA. CDR3 bases: TGTGCCAGCAGCTCACTCGGCGGGGGAGCGAACACCGGGGAGCTGTTTTTT. Its translation is CASSSLGGGANTGELFF.

The chain links TRBV27 to TRBJ1-2; D call uncertain. Germline V lookup: CDR1 MNHEY, CDR2 SMNVEV (reference sequence). CDR3 size: 15 residues. V lost 4 bases to trimming and J lost 5 bases, with 17 bases between them. The CDR3: CASSSPSGGSYGYTF. In nucleotides, the CDR3 is TGTGCCAGCAGTTCCCCGTCGGGCGGCTCTTATGGCTACACCTTC.

The genes are TRBV28 and TRBJ1-5; D is possibly TRBD1 (6 bases). CDR3 length: 16 amino acids. Germline lookup yields CDR1 MDHEN and CDR2 SYDVKM. Deletions cut 3 bases from V and 2 bases from J, with 14 bases between. The CDR3 region has the DNA TGTGCCAGCAGTTTGGGGACACTCCTGGGCAATCAGCCCCAGCATTTT. It translates to CASSLGTLLGNQPQHF.

This clone is categorized as medium-sized. The CDR3 is CALQDINYGYTF. The CDR3 nucleotides are TGTGCCTTACAAGACATCAACTATGGCTACACCTTC. The chain joins TRBV30 to TRBJ1-2; D gene ambiguous. This CDR3 has 12 residues. Looked up from germline, CDR1 is GTSNPN and CDR2 is SVGIG (reference sequence). The ends were cut back, 7 bases at V and 2 bases at J, with 11 bases in the middle.

By share, this clone counts as medium-sized. The chain recombines TRBV7-6 with TRBJ2-1; 9 nucleotides line up with TRBD2. J lost 8 bases, V lost 3 bases, and 11 bases had no gene match. The germline V gene encodes CDR1 SGHVS and CDR2 FNYEAQ. The CDR3 is made up of 16 amino acids. CDR3 sequence (DNA): TGTGCCAGCAGCTTCGGCGCGGGGGGGACTGGGGATGAGCAGTTCTTC. It codes for CASSFGAGGTGDEQFF.

This chain connects TRBV12-3 or TRBV12-4 to TRBJ2-1; D unresolved. CDR3 length equals 12 residues. Trimming took off 5 bases at V and 9 bases at J, with 11 bases between the two ends. The CDR3: CASSQTLVEQFF. Written as DNA, the CDR3 is TGTGCCAGCAGTCAAACCCTGGTTGAGCAGTTCTTC.

The chain recombines TRBV28 with TRBJ2-7; D is ambiguous. The CDR3 is 11 amino acids. Germline CDR1 is MDHEN and CDR2 is SYDVKM. V lost 7 bases to trimming and J lost 2 bases, with 6 bases between them. This CDR3 reads CASTWAYEQYF. CDR3 DNA: TGTGCCAGCACCTGGGCCTACGAGCAGTACTTC.

The chain is built from TRBV5-4 and TRBJ1-4; no clear D gene. Trimming left V 4 bases short and J 6 bases short, with 10 bases between. The germline V gene has CDR1 SGHNT and CDR2 YYREEE (reference sequence). The length of the CDR3 is 13 residues. CDR3 residues: CASSATADEKLFF. The CDR3 region has the DNA TGTGCCAGCAGCGCTACCGCGGATGAAAAACTGTTTTTT.